This is a list of T cell receptor beta chains from one sample in a study of T-cell memory formation after mild COVID-19. MiXCR, run by TCRdb on the 5' RACE reads, gives a single entry per CDR3 protein. This sample has under 550,000 distinct CDR3 sequences, with roughly 17% found just once. The sample was PBMCs or a T cell subset sorted from them (not recorded which). The receptors here all came from a man aged 18-30 years who had mild COVID-19 (a few samples of this study predate the infection). Cell type and time point are not known. The CDR3 runs from the conserved cysteine through the conserved F or W. D genes are given only for firm matches. The size entry is marked missing in some rows and otherwise reads once, few, many or a size class.

j_call: TRBJ1-5; clone_size: -; d_call: TRBD1; v_call: TRBV12-3/TRBV12-4; cdr3_nt: TGTGCCAGCAGTGCCCAGGGGGCGCATCAGCCCCAGCATTTT; cdr3_aa: CASSAQGAHQPQHF
j_call: TRBJ1-2; clone_size: few; d_call: TRBD1; v_call: TRBV4-1; cdr3_nt: TGCGCCACCGTGGGACAGGGAAATGGCTACACCTTC; cdr3_aa: CATVGQGNGYTF
j_call: TRBJ2-7; clone_size: few; d_call: -; v_call: TRBV5-1; cdr3_nt: TGCGCCAGCAGCTTGAAAACTAGCTACGAGCAGTACTTC; cdr3_aa: CASSLKTSYEQYF
j_call: TRBJ1-2; clone_size: -; d_call: -; v_call: TRBV11-2; cdr3_nt: TGTGCCAGCAGCGAAGACTTGGCAGGGGATGGCTACACCTTC; cdr3_aa: CASSEDLAGDGYTF
j_call: TRBJ1-1; clone_size: -; d_call: -; v_call: TRBV3-1; cdr3_nt: TGTGCCAGCAGGGATGAAGGGGAAGCTTTCTTT; cdr3_aa: CASRDEGEAFF
j_call: TRBJ1-2; clone_size: -; d_call: -; v_call: TRBV6-5; cdr3_nt: TGTGCCACCGGAAAGGGAATAGACTATGGCTACACCTTC; cdr3_aa: CATGKGIDYGYTF
j_call: TRBJ2-3; clone_size: many; d_call: -; v_call: TRBV4-3; cdr3_nt: TGCGCCAGCAGCCAAGATCCACCCGGCGGGGGCACAGATACGCAGTATTTT; cdr3_aa: CASSQDPPGGGTDTQYF
j_call: TRBJ2-1; clone_size: -; d_call: TRBD2; v_call: TRBV24-1; cdr3_nt: TGTGCCACCGGCGGGGGGTCTGATGAGCAGTTCTTC; cdr3_aa: CATGGGSDEQFF
j_call: TRBJ2-1; clone_size: many; d_call: TRBD2; v_call: TRBV7-2; cdr3_nt: TGTGCCAGCAGCAGAGCGGGGGGGCTCTACAATGAGCAGTTCTTC; cdr3_aa: CASSRAGGLYNEQFF
j_call: TRBJ2-2; clone_size: -; d_call: -; v_call: TRBV12-3/TRBV12-4; cdr3_nt: TGTGCCAGCACCCCCACCCGCCCCGGGGAGCTGTTTTTT; cdr3_aa: CASTPTRPGELFF
j_call: TRBJ2-5; clone_size: few; d_call: TRBD2; v_call: TRBV4-3; cdr3_nt: TGCGCCAGCAGCCGGTCAACGGCTAGCGGGGGTGAGACCCAGTACTTC; cdr3_aa: CASSRSTASGGETQYF
j_call: TRBJ2-1; clone_size: few; d_call: -; v_call: TRBV11-2; cdr3_nt: TGTGCCAGCAGCTTAGAAGGCTTCTCGGCCTACAATGAGCAGTTCTTC; cdr3_aa: CASSLEGFSAYNEQFF
j_call: TRBJ1-5; clone_size: -; d_call: -; v_call: TRBV2; cdr3_nt: TGTGCCAGCACCGGATTTGGGGCTCAGCCCCAGCATTTT; cdr3_aa: CASTGFGAQPQHF
j_call: TRBJ1-5; clone_size: few; d_call: TRBD1; v_call: TRBV6-5; cdr3_nt: TGTGCCAGCAGTTCAACAGGGGTTGGCAATCAGCCCCAGCATTTT; cdr3_aa: CASSSTGVGNQPQHF
j_call: TRBJ1-4; clone_size: -; d_call: TRBD1; v_call: TRBV6-2/TRBV6-3; cdr3_nt: TGTGCCAGCAGGTTCGGGACAGCGGAACTGTTTTTT; cdr3_aa: CASRFGTAELFF
j_call: TRBJ2-5; clone_size: -; d_call: TRBD2; v_call: TRBV30; cdr3_nt: TGTGCCTGGAGCCCGGGACTCCTTAGCGGGGGATTACAAGAGACCCAGTACTTC; cdr3_aa: CAWSPGLLSGGLQETQYF
j_call: TRBJ2-3; clone_size: few; d_call: -; v_call: TRBV7-6; cdr3_nt: TGTGCCAGCAGTCCGAGAGGGGGGGCCCCAGATACGCAGTATTTT; cdr3_aa: CASSPRGGAPDTQYF
j_call: TRBJ2-3; clone_size: -; d_call: TRBD2; v_call: TRBV5-1; cdr3_nt: TGCGCCAGCAGCTTGATGGCCTCGGGGGGGTCGGATACGCAGTATTTT; cdr3_aa: CASSLMASGGSDTQYF
j_call: TRBJ1-2; clone_size: -; d_call: -; v_call: TRBV7-9; cdr3_nt: TGTGCCAGCACGGAGACGGCGGGGGAGAACTATGGCTACACCTTC; cdr3_aa: CASTETAGENYGYTF
j_call: TRBJ1-4; clone_size: -; d_call: -; v_call: TRBV5-1; cdr3_nt: TGCGCCAGCAGCCAGGGGAGTAGCTTTAATGAAAAACTGTTTTTT; cdr3_aa: CASSQGSSFNEKLFF
j_call: TRBJ2-1; clone_size: -; d_call: TRBD1; v_call: TRBV24-1; cdr3_nt: TGTGCCACCAGTGATACCGGGACAGGGGCCGTTGAGCAGTTCTTC; cdr3_aa: CATSDTGTGAVEQFF
j_call: TRBJ1-1; clone_size: few; d_call: -; v_call: TRBV5-1; cdr3_nt: TGCGCCAGCAGCCTTTTTCCTTACGCTGAAGCTTTCTTT; cdr3_aa: CASSLFPYAEAFF
j_call: TRBJ1-5; clone_size: -; d_call: TRBD1; v_call: TRBV7-9; cdr3_nt: TGTGCCAGCAGATCCGGACAGGATCAGCCCCAGCATTTT; cdr3_aa: CASRSGQDQPQHF
j_call: TRBJ1-3; clone_size: many; d_call: -; v_call: TRBV12-3/TRBV12-4; cdr3_nt: TGTGCCAGCGGCAGCTCTGGAAACACCATATATTTT; cdr3_aa: CASGSSGNTIYF
j_call: TRBJ1-2; clone_size: -; d_call: -; v_call: TRBV29-1; cdr3_nt: TGCAGCGGAACAACAGGGAACTATGGCTACACCTTC; cdr3_aa: CSGTTGNYGYTF
j_call: TRBJ2-5; clone_size: -; d_call: TRBD2; v_call: TRBV20-1; cdr3_nt: TGCAGTGCTAGAGTTTCGGGGGGGCGAAAAGAGACCCAGTACTTC; cdr3_aa: CSARVSGGRKETQYF
j_call: TRBJ1-2; clone_size: few; d_call: -; v_call: TRBV5-1; cdr3_nt: TGCGCCAGCAGCTTGGATCGGGGGGCCTATGGCTACACCTTC; cdr3_aa: CASSLDRGAYGYTF